The entry below gives a single TCR beta chain sequence along with its context. Its antigen is undetermined. This sample is drawn from a study of T and B cells in COVID-19 patients. Overall study context: Peripheral blood came from COVID-19 patients with active infection or after recovery.

There are 16 residues in the CDR3. CDR1 is SGHNT and CDR2 is YENEEA in the germline V gene. Trimming shortened V by 1 base and J by 0 bases, and 12 bases separated the two germline ends. Multiplex PCR with BIOMED2 TRB-A/B primer pools amplified TRB rearrangements. TCRdb fed the multiplex PCR reads into MiXCR, producing one record per CDR3 protein. The sample gives roughly 7,100 distinct CDR3 sequences, approximately 24% of which show up once; 8.5% to 14% is in the top ten. Each TRB amplification used 250-500 ng of genomic DNA from blood. Study-wide findings and caveats: Sorted SARS-CoV-2-responsive or tetramer+ T cells and CD4+, regulatory and CD8+ subsets were not yet sequenced. Patients with COVID-19 reportedly showed strongly skewed T cell receptor beta variable and joining gene usage. Symptomatic-phase blood samples from mildly ill patients and early samples from severe cases were scarce.

The chain links TRBV11-3 to TRBJ2-5, with D unclear. The sample was blood. The source of this sequence is a human donor with active COVID-19. CDR3 protein: CASSLGSGRYQETQYF. CDR3 in DNA: TGTGCCAGCAGCTTAGGGTCAGGCCGGTACCAAGAGACCCAGTACTTC.